The 23 T cell receptor beta chains below all came from one sample that was sequenced in a study of T-cell memory formation after mild COVID-19. TCRdb independently ran MiXCR on the 5' RACE reads; one entry per CDR3 protein. The sample lists 110,000 or so distinct CDR3 sequences, 20% to 25% occurring once. Specimen: PBMCs or a T cell subset sorted from them (not recorded which). The receptors originated from a man aged 18 to 29 who had mild COVID-19 (a few samples of this study predate the infection). Cell type and time point are not known.

This clonotype turned up a few times. The chain carries TRBV10-3 and TRBJ2-3; D is uncertain. CDR1 is ENHRY and CDR2 is SYGVKD in the germline V gene. Trimming left V 2 bases short and J 1 base short, with 7 bases between. This CDR3 region has 14 residues. The CDR3 bases are TGTGCCATCAGTGAGAACCTGGGCACAGATACGCAGTATTTT. It yields the protein CAISENLGTDTQYF.

The gene calls are TRBV4-1 and TRBJ2-5, with D possibly being TRBD1 (6 bases). V was clipped by 0 bases and J by 5 bases, with 13 bases between them. Germline-derived CDR1 and CDR2 are MGHRA and YSYEKL. The CDR3 loop spans 15 amino acids. This chain's CDR3 is CASSQDAWGRETQYF. DNA of the CDR3: TGCGCCAGCAGCCAAGACGCTTGGGGGCGGGAGACCCAGTACTTC.

This clonotype turned up a few times. V and J are TRBV4-1 and TRBJ2-2; no clear D. Germline CDR1 and CDR2: MGHRA and YSYEKL. V lost 1 base and J lost 4, with 7 bases in between. The CDR3 extends over 14 amino acids. CDR3 protein: CASSQAPGTGELFF. Here the CDR3 DNA reads TGCGCCAGCAGCCAAGCGCCGGGCACCGGGGAGCTGTTTTTT.

This clonotype was observed at least ten times. The chain joins TRBV10-3 to TRBJ2-1, with D perhaps matching TRBD1 or TRBD2 (6 bases each). CDR3 length equals 15 residues. The germline gives CDR1 ENHRY, CDR2 SYGVKD. V shed 3 bases and J shed 4 bases, with 13 bases lying between them. The CDR3 here is CAISDEGGPYNEQFF. CDR3 in DNA: TGTGCCATCAGTGACGAGGGGGGCCCATACAATGAGCAGTTCTTC.

This clonotype has only a few counts. The genes are TRBV28 and TRBJ2-1, with 7 nucleotides matching TRBD1. Unmatched junction bases numbered 8, after V lost 6 bases and J lost 6 bases. CDR1 is MDHEN and CDR2 is SYDVKM in the germline V gene. There are 14 residues in the CDR3. CDR3 sequence: CASRFLRGINEQFF. CDR3 sequence (DNA): TGTGCCAGCAGATTCCTCAGGGGGATCAATGAGCAGTTCTTC.

This clonotype was seen only a few times. This chain links TRBV7-2 with TRBJ2-7, with D perhaps TRBD2 (6 bases). CDR1 SGHTA and CDR2 FQGNSA come from the germline V gene. The germline V and J ends were trimmed by 0 bases and 4 bases, with 10 bases remaining between them. The CDR3 runs to 14 residues. The CDR3 sequence is CASSLAIGGYEQYV. The CDR3 region has the DNA TGTGCCAGCAGCTTAGCGATAGGAGGGTACGAGCAGTACGTC.

This chain links TRBV20-1 with TRBJ1-2; D is uncertain. Germline CDR1 and CDR2: DFQATT and SNEGSKA (reference sequence). V lost 0 bases and J 4 bases, leaving 18 bases between the germline ends. CDR3 length: 16 residues. CDR3 coding DNA: TGCAGTGCTAGAGATCAGGCGGAACCCGTCCTCTATGGCTACACCTTC. It codes for CSARDQAEPVLYGYTF.

This chain links TRBV4-3 with TRBJ1-5, with D maybe TRBD1 (6 bases). V lost 0 bases, J lost 5 bases, and 11 bases lay in between. Germline CDR1 reads LGHNA; CDR2 reads YSLEER. The CDR3 is 15 residues long. The CDR3 nucleotides are TGCGCCAGCAGCCAAGATTTCCAGGGGTATCAGCCCCAGCATTTT. This sequence encodes CASSQDFQGYQPQHF.

The J gene is TRBJ2-5, the V gene TRBV4-1; D is ambiguous. The CDR3 consists of 13 residues. V was clipped by 0 bases and J by 5 bases, with 7 bases between them. Germline-derived CDR1 and CDR2 are MGHRA and YSYEKL. The CDR3 is CASSQDSWETQYF. The CDR3 DNA reads as TGCGCCAGCAGCCAAGATTCGTGGGAGACCCAGTACTTC.

The CDR3 sequence: CSAIGTNTGELFF. DNA of the CDR3: TGCAGCGCCATTGGGACGAACACCGGGGAGCTGTTTTTT. V is TRBV29-1 and J is TRBJ2-2, with unresolved D. The CDR3 loop spans 13 amino acids. V lost 7 bases and J 0 bases, leaving 9 bases between the germline ends. Germline V CDR1 and CDR2: SQVTM, ANQGSEA.

The chain is built from TRBV7-3 and TRBJ2-1; a weak D match, TRBD1 (6 bases). The CDR3 extends over 15 amino acids. CDR1 and CDR2 from the germline V gene are SGHTA and FQGTGA. Trimming removed 5 bases at V and 0 bases at J, with 11 bases between. This CDR3 reads CASSTTGSSYNEQFF. DNA of the CDR3: TGTGCCAGCAGCACAACAGGGAGCTCCTACAATGAGCAGTTCTTC.

This chain connects TRBV7-3 to TRBJ2-5; the match to TRBD2 covers 11 bases. Germline CDR1 reads SGHTA; CDR2 reads FQGTGA. The length of the CDR3 is 15 residues. The J segment lost 5 bases and the V segment lost 5 bases, leaving 7 bases of the junction unmatched. In nucleotides, the CDR3 is TGTGCCAGCAGCCATAGCGGGGGGGCCGCGGAGACCCAGTACTTC. Protein: CASSHSGGAAETQYF.

This clonotype has at least ten counts. The V and J genes are TRBV5-1 and TRBJ2-1; TRBD2 aligns across 12 bases. Germline V lookup: CDR1 SGHRS, CDR2 YFSETQ. V lost 0 bases and J lost 9; bases outside the gene matches: 7. There are 16 residues in the CDR3. In DNA, the CDR3 is TGCGCCAGCAGCTTGGCCCCTAGCGGGGGGGCATCTGAGCAGTTCTTC. The encoded protein is CASSLAPSGGASEQFF.

The genes are TRBV6-6 and TRBJ2-7; D is ambiguous. The germline CDR1 and CDR2 sequences are MNHNY and SVGAGI (reference sequence). This CDR3 is built from 11 residues. V lost 5 bases, J lost 4 bases, and 6 bases lay in between. This chain's CDR3 is CASSVNYEQYF. For the CDR3, the DNA is TGTGCCAGCAGTGTTAATTACGAGCAGTACTTC.

This clonotype was detected many times. V gene TRBV11-2 combines with J gene TRBJ2-1; 10 bases are a match to TRBD1. V gave up 4 bases and J gave up 8 bases; unmatched junction bases: 2. The CDR3 spans 13 residues. The germline gives CDR1 SGHAT, CDR2 FQNNGV. Written as DNA, the CDR3 is TGTGCCAGCAGCTCGACAGGGGGCGATGAGCAGTTCTTC. This gives the protein CASSSTGGDEQFF.

This clonotype was counted between two and nine times. The genes are TRBV7-9 and TRBJ2-5; 10 bases line up with TRBD2. From germline, CDR1 is SEHNR and CDR2 FQNEAQ (reference sequence). CDR3 length equals 21 residues. The junction had 20 bases not matched to a gene; V was cut back by 4 bases and J by 0 bases. Here the CDR3 DNA reads TGTGCCAGCAGCTCTCAAGACGGGACTAGCGCATTCCGGGCCAACCAAGAGACCCAGTACTTC. It encodes CASSSQDGTSAFRANQETQYF.

This clonotype was seen a few times. The chain carries TRBV9 and TRBJ2-1; 11 nucleotides line up with TRBD2. Germline CDR1 is SGDLS and CDR2 is YYNGEE. The CDR3 covers 15 residues. Trimming took 4 bases from V and 9 from J; bases not matched to a gene: 9. The CDR3 here is CASSPRLAGTGEQFF. The CDR3 bases are TGTGCCAGCAGCCCGAGACTAGCGGGGACCGGTGAGCAGTTCTTC. Variable domain in full (rest from reference TRBV9 and TRBJ2-1): DSGVTQTPKHLITATGQRVTLRCSPRSGDLSVYWYQQSLDQGLQFLIQYYNGEERAKGNILERFSAQQFPDLHSELNLSSLELGDSALYFCASSPRLAGTGEQFFGPGTRLTVL.

The sample holds a few counts of this clonotype. J is TRBJ2-2 and V is TRBV3-1; 13 nucleotides align to TRBD2. Unmatched junction bases numbered 3, after V lost 3 bases and J lost 2 bases. CDR3 length: 17 amino acids. Germline values: CDR1 LGHDT, CDR2 YNNKEL (reference sequence). In DNA form, the CDR3 reads TGTGCCAGCAGCCAGGGACTAGCGGGGAATAACACCGGGGAGCTGTTTTTT. As protein: CASSQGLAGNNTGELFF.

This clonotype was seen only a few times. The chain couples TRBV7-2 to TRBJ2-7, with D unclear. The CDR3 is made up of 14 amino acids. V was cut by 1 base and J by 6 bases, with 13 bases left in between. Germline V lookup: CDR1 SGHTA, CDR2 FQGNSA. The CDR3 DNA follows: TGTGCCAGCAGCTTAGTCAGGATCTACGGCGAGCAGTACTTC. It codes for CASSLVRIYGEQYF.

The CDR3 spells CASSQGSGRGETQYF. The CDR3 DNA reads as TGTGCCAGCAGCCAAGGTAGTGGCCGGGGGGAGACCCAGTACTTC. The V call is TRBV3-1, the J call TRBJ2-5, with a possible D match to TRBD2 (6 bases). This CDR3 contains 15 residues. V lost 1 base, J lost 5 bases, and 14 bases lay in between. Germline loops: CDR1 LGHDT, CDR2 YNNKEL (reference sequence).

This clonotype has a single count. The genes are TRBV27 and TRBJ2-2, with 11 bases matching TRBD1. Germline lookup yields CDR1 MNHEY and CDR2 SMNVEV (reference sequence). This CDR3 spans 14 amino acids. The V gene end was trimmed by 10 bases and the J gene end by 5 bases; junction bases not matched to a gene: 6. The CDR3 spells CATSWDRGTGELFF. The CDR3 DNA sequence: TGTGCCACCTCCTGGGACAGGGGGACCGGGGAGCTGTTTTTT.

The CDR3 region is CASSSDGISTDTQYF. CDR3 in DNA: TGTGCCAGCAGCTCGGACGGAATCAGCACAGATACGCAGTATTTT. The chain has TRBV9 and TRBJ2-3, with D unresolved. Between the trimmed V and J ends, which lost 4 bases and 0 bases, there was a span of 12 bases. The CDR3 is made up of 15 amino acids. CDR1 and CDR2 (germline): SGDLS, YYNGEE.

V and J are TRBV5-1 and TRBJ1-1; D not resolved. This CDR3 has 16 amino acids. Per germline, CDR1 SGHRS and CDR2 YFSETQ. Deletions cut 2 bases from V and 2 bases from J, with 16 bases between. CDR3 DNA sequence: TGCGCCAGCAGCTTCGGCGGGCTAGGGTACAACACTGAAGCTTTCTTT. It yields the protein CASSFGGLGYNTEAFF.